The 19 T cell receptor beta chains below come from one sample, sequenced in a study of early T cells in non-severe SARS-CoV-2 infection. TCRdb itself ran the 5' RACE reads through MiXCR, one entry per CDR3 protein. Altogether about 60,000 distinct CDR3 sequences are present, approximately 9% being singletons, with the ten largest covering approximately 15%. Source material: whole blood. The source is an adult who was a healthcare worker with PCR-confirmed SARS-CoV-2 infection or an uninfected control (not recorded which).

In this sample, this clonotype turned up many times. The chain uses TRBV10-3 and TRBJ2-7; 10 nucleotides align to TRBD1. The ends lost 5 bases at V and 4 bases at J; junction bases unmatched: 2. Per germline, CDR1 ENHRY and CDR2 SYGVKD. CDR3 length equals 13 residues. CDR3 DNA: TGTGCCATCAGTCCGGGACAGGGGTACGAGCAGTACTTC. Its translation is CAISPGQGYEQYF.

This clonotype was recorded at least ten times. This rearrangement joins TRBV28 to TRBJ2-7; D perhaps matches TRBD2 (6 bases). Trimming pared 6 bases from V and 2 bases from J, leaving 14 bases between. This CDR3 is 14 amino acids long. In germline, CDR1 is MDHEN, CDR2 SYDVKM. The chain's CDR3 is CASSMSGRAYEQYF. The DNA for the CDR3 is TGTGCCAGCAGCATGTCCGGGAGAGCCTACGAGCAGTACTTC. The full variable domain, rest sourced from reference TRBV28 and TRBJ2-7, is DVKVTQSSRYLVKRTGEKVFLECVQDMDHENMFWYRQDPGLGLRLIYFSYDVKMKEKGDIPEGYSVSREKKERFSLILESASTNQTSMYLCASSMSGRAYEQYFGPGTRLTVT.

There are a few counts of this clonotype. The chain carries TRBV30 and TRBJ1-6; no clear D. V lost 0 bases and J 0 bases, leaving 0 bases between the germline ends. This CDR3 comprises 13 residues. Germline V gene lookup returns CDR1 GTSNPN and CDR2 SVGIG (reference sequence). The CDR3 nucleotides are TGTGCCTGGAGTGTCTCCTATAATTCACCCCTCCACTTT. Residues: CAWSVSYNSPLHF.

This clonotype appeared many times. The rearrangement links TRBV10-3 to TRBJ1-1; D is uncertain. The CDR3 runs 13 residues. V lost 0 bases, J lost 4 bases, and 6 bases lay in between. Germline assignment: CDR1 ENHRY and CDR2 SYGVKD. In nucleotides, the CDR3 is TGTGCCATCAGTGAGTCGAGGACCACTGAAGCTTTCTTT. It specifies CAISESRTTEAFF.

The table lists this clonotype with many counts. J is TRBJ2-7 and V is TRBV20-1, with TRBD2 matching over 11 bases. Germline CDR1 is DFQATT and CDR2 is SNEGSKA (reference sequence). The CDR3 is 15 amino acids. The V and J ends lost 1 base and 5 bases, in that order; junction bases with no gene match: 7. The CDR3 sequence: CSARATSGRFNEQYF. In DNA form, the CDR3 reads TGCAGTGCTAGAGCCACTAGCGGGAGATTTAACGAGCAGTACTTC.

This clonotype was seen many times. This chain connects TRBV29-1 to TRBJ2-7; tentative D call: TRBD2 (5 bases). The CDR3 runs to 13 residues. Germline V lookup: CDR1 SQVTM, CDR2 ANQGSEA. Trimming stripped 6 bases from V and 6 bases from J, with 18 bases between. The CDR3 nucleotides read TGCAGCGTCGAGGGCCTCGTATCAGGCGAGCAGTACTTC. This translates into CSVEGLVSGEQYF.

In this sample, this clonotype turned up many times. The chain uses TRBV7-6 and TRBJ2-2, with D possibly being TRBD2 (6 bases). The CDR3 extends over 13 amino acids. V was trimmed by 6 bases and J by 4 bases, leaving 9 bases between them. Germline CDR1 and CDR2: SGHVS and FNYEAQ. This CDR3 reads CASSLGGTGELFF. In DNA form, the CDR3 reads TGTGCCAGCAGTTTGGGGGGCACCGGGGAGCTGTTTTTT.

This clonotype was seen ten or more times. CDR3 residues: CASSERGREDINIQYF. CDR3 coding DNA: TGTGCCAGCAGCGAGCGGGGGCGGGAGGATATAAACATTCAGTACTTC. The V gene is TRBV9, the J gene TRBJ2-4; 8 bases agree with TRBD2. V lost 3 bases to trimming and J lost 6 bases; unmatched junction nucleotides: 11. The CDR3 is 16 residues long. The germline gives CDR1 SGDLS, CDR2 YYNGEE.

This clonotype was found many times. V gene TRBV20-1 combines with J gene TRBJ2-2; 11 bases line up with TRBD1. The ends lost 2 bases at V and 6 bases at J; junction bases unmatched: 5. This CDR3 is built from 15 residues. The germline V gene has CDR1 DFQATT and CDR2 SNEGSKA (reference sequence). The CDR3 coding sequence is TGCAGTGCTAGAAAGCGGGGACAGGGGGCCGGGGAGCTGTTTTTT. Its protein product is CSARKRGQGAGELFF.

This clonotype was counted a few times. V gene TRBV7-2 combines with J gene TRBJ1-1; D is unresolved. CDR3 length: 15 residues. Trimming removed 1 base at V and 2 bases at J, with 11 bases between. Germline values: CDR1 SGHTA, CDR2 FQGNSA. CDR3 amino acids: CASSLGPGLNTEAFF. DNA of the CDR3: TGTGCCAGCAGCTTAGGGCCAGGTTTAAACACTGAAGCTTTCTTT. The whole variable domain, filled in from reference TRBV7-2 and TRBJ1-1, reads GAGVSQSPSNKVTEKGKDVELRCDPISGHTALYWYRQSLGQGLEFLIYFQGNSAPDKSGLPSDRFSAERTGGSVSTLTIQRTQQEDSAVYLCASSLGPGLNTEAFFGQGTRLTVV.

Ten or more counts support this clonotype. The chain combines TRBV29-1 with TRBJ1-1; 11 bases agree with TRBD1. V shed 6 bases and J 0 bases; nucleotides not matched to a gene: 9. CDR1 and CDR2 from the germline V gene are SQVTM and ANQGSEA. The CDR3 loop spans 16 amino acids. The CDR3 nucleotides read TGCAGCGTAGGGACAGGGGGAGAGTATGTGAACACTGAAGCTTTCTTT. Translation gives CSVGTGGEYVNTEAFF. The whole variable domain, remainder taken from reference TRBV29-1 and TRBJ1-1, is SAVISQKPSRDICQRGTSLTIQCQVDSQVTMMFWYRQQPGQSLTLIATANQGSEATYESGFVIDKFPISRPNLTFSTLTVSNMSPEDSSIYLCSVGTGGEYVNTEAFFGQGTRLTVV.

This clonotype was observed a few times. This sequence joins TRBV20-1 and TRBJ2-1; 7 bases fit TRBD2. V lost 5 bases to trimming and J lost 5 bases; unmatched junction nucleotides: 9. The CDR3 covers 14 residues. CDR1 and CDR2 from the germline V gene are DFQATT and SNEGSKA (reference sequence). This CDR3 reads CSARRGNSDNEQFF. The CDR3 nucleotides read TGCAGTGCTCGGCGGGGGAATTCGGACAATGAGCAGTTCTTC.

This clonotype turned up a few times. This chain links TRBV28 with TRBJ2-3; D possibly matches TRBD1 or TRBD2 (5 bases each). The germline V gene encodes CDR1 MDHEN and CDR2 SYDVKM. The length of the CDR3 is 14 residues. Deletions cut 5 bases from V and 2 bases from J, with 11 bases between. CDR3 sequence reads: CASSRDGNTDTQYF. The CDR3 nucleotides read TGTGCCAGCAGTCGGGACGGCAACACAGATACGCAGTATTTT.

This clonotype has just a few counts. The J gene is TRBJ1-1, the V gene TRBV7-9; TRBD1 matches at 7 bases. V shed 10 bases and J 1 base; nucleotides not matched to a gene: 6. The CDR3 runs to 13 residues. CDR1 is SEHNR and CDR2 is FQNEAQ in the germline V gene (reference sequence). Here the CDR3 DNA reads TGTGCCATAGACAGGGCCTGGAACACTGAAGCTTTCTTT. Translation gives CAIDRAWNTEAFF. Combining the CDR3 with reference TRBV7-9 and TRBJ1-1 gives the whole variable domain DTGVSQNPRHKITKRGQNVTFRCDPISEHNRLYWYRQTLGQGPEFLTYFQNEAQLEKSRLLSDRFSAERPKGSFSTLEIQRTEQGDSAMYLCAIDRAWNTEAFFGQGTRLTVV.

The rearrangement links TRBV12-3 or TRBV12-4 to TRBJ2-5; possible D gene TRBD1, 5 bases. The CDR3 is 10 amino acids. V was cut by 5 bases and J by 7 bases, with 5 bases left in between. CDR3 sequence reads: CASSQGTQYF. The DNA for the CDR3 is TGTGCCAGCAGTCAGGGGACCCAGTACTTC.

This clonotype was seen many times. A junction boundary mismatches the germline segment, possibly from a read error. The chain uses TRBV4-1 and TRBJ1-1; no definite D call. Germline lookup yields CDR1 MGHRA and CDR2 YSYEKL. This CDR3 has 13 amino acids. Written as DNA, the CDR3 is TGCGCCAGCAGCCAAGCGACGATCACTGAAGCTTTTTTT. Encoded protein: CASSQATITEAFF.

This clonotype came up many times. The chain joins TRBV7-2 to TRBJ2-3; the D gene is possibly TRBD2 (6 bases). The germline V gene has CDR1 SGHTA and CDR2 FQGNSA. V gave up 1 base and J gave up 4 bases, with 12 bases separating them. The CDR3 loop spans 15 amino acids. The CDR3 DNA reads TGTGCCAGCAGCTTAGGTGGGAGGAGCGCAGATACGCAGTATTTT. Its protein is CASSLGGRSADTQYF.

This clonotype was detected many times. This rearrangement joins TRBV2 to TRBJ1-5; perhaps TRBD1 as D (6 bases). The CDR3 covers 13 residues. Germline lookup yields CDR1 SNHLY and CDR2 FYNNEI. V lost 10 bases to trimming and J lost 1 base, with 11 bases between them. This CDR3 reads CATGTRSNQPQHF. The CDR3 nucleotides are TGTGCCACCGGGACAAGGAGCAATCAGCCCCAGCATTTT. Full variable domain (missing parts from reference TRBV2 and TRBJ1-5): EPEVTQTPSHQVTQMGQEVILRCVPISNHLYFYWYRQILGQKVEFLVSFYNNEISEKSEIFDDQFSVERPDGSNFTLKIRSTKLEDSAMYFCATGTRSNQPQHFGDGTRLSIL.

This clonotype was seen at least ten times. The rearrangement links TRBV19 to TRBJ2-1; possible D gene TRBD1, 6 bases. CDR1 LNHDA and CDR2 SQIVND come from the germline V gene (reference sequence). Deletions cut 1 base from V and 6 bases from J, with 10 bases between. The CDR3 length is 14 residues. The CDR3 DNA reads as TGTGCCAGTAGTATAGGGGTCAGGGGCAATGAGCAGTTCTTC. It translates to CASSIGVRGNEQFF. Using reference TRBV19 and TRBJ2-1 for the parts outside the CDR3, the full variable domain is DGGITQSPKYLFRKEGQNVTLSCEQNLNHDAMYWYRQDPGQGLRLIYYSQIVNDFQKGDIAEGYSVSREKKESFPLTVTSAQKNPTAFYLCASSIGVRGNEQFFGPGTRLTVL.